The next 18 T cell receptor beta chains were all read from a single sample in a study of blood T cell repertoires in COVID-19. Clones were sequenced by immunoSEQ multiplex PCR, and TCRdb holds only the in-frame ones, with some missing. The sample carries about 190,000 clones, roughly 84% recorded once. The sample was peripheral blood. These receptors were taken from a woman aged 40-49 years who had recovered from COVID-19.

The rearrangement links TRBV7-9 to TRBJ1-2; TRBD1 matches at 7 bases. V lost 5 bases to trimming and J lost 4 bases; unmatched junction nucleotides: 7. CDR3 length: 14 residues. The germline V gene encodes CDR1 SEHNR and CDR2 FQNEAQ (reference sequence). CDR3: CASSPPGQSYGYTF. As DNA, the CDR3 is TGTGCCAGCAGCCCCCCGGGACAGAGCTATGGCTACACCTTC.

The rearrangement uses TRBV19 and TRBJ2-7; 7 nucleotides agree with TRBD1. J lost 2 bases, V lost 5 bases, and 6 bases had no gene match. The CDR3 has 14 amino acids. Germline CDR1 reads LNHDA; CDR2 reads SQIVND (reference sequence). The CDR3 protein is CASSLNRGPYEQYF. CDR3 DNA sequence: TGTGCCAGTAGTTTGAACAGGGGACCCTACGAGCAGTACTTC.

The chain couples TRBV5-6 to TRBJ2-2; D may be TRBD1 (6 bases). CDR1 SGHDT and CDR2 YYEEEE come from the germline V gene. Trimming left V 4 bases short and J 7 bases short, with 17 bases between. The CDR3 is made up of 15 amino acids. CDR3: CASSPRGTRGGELFF. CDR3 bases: TGTGCCAGCAGCCCTCGTGGGACCAGGGGCGGGGAGCTGTTTTTT.

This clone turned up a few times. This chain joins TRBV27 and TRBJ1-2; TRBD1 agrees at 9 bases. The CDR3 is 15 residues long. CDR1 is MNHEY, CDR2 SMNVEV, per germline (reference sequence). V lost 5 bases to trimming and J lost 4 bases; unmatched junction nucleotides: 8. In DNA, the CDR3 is TGTGCCAGCAGTCCGGACAGGGGACTATTCTATGGCTACACCTTC. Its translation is CASSPDRGLFYGYTF.

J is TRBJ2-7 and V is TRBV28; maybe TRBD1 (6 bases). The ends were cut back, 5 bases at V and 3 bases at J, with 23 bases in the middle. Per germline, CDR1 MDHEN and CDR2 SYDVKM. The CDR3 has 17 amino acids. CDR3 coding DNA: TGTGCCAGCAGTCTAAAGAGCACAGGGCAGAGGGGCTACGAGCAGTACTTC. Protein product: CASSLKSTGQRGYEQYF.

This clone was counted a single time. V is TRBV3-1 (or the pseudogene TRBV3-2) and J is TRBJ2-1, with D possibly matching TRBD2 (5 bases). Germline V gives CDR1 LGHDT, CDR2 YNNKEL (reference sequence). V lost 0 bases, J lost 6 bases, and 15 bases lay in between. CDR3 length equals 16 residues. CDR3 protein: CASSQEGLDGSNEQFF. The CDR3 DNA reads TGTGCCAGCAGCCAAGAAGGGTTAGATGGGAGCAATGAGCAGTTCTTC.

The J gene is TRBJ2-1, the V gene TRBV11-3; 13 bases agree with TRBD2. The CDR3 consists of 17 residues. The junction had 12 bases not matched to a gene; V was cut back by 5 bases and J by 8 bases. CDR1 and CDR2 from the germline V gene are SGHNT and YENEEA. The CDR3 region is CASSVNGLAGVNDEQFF. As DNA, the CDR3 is TGTGCCAGCAGCGTAAACGGACTAGCGGGAGTGAATGATGAGCAGTTCTTC.

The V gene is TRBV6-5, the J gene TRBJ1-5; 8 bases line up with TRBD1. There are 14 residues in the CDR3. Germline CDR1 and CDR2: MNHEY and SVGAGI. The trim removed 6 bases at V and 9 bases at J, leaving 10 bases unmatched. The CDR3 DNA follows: TGTGCCAGCAGAAGAGGACAGGGCCAGATGCCCCAGCATTTT. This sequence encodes CASRRGQGQMPQHF.

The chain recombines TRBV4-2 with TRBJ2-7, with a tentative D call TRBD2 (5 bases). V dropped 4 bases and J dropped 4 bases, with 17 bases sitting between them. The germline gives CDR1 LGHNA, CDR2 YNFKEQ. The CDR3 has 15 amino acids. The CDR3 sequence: CASSPYEGWGYEQYF. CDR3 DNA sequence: TGTGCCAGCAGCCCCTATGAGGGATGGGGTTACGAGCAGTACTTC.

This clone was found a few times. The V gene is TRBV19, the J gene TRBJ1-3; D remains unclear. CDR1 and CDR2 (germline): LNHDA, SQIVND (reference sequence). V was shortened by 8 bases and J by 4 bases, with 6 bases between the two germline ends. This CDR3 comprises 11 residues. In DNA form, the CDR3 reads TGTGCCAGTCGGAGGGGAAACACCATATATTTT. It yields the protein CASRRGNTIYF.

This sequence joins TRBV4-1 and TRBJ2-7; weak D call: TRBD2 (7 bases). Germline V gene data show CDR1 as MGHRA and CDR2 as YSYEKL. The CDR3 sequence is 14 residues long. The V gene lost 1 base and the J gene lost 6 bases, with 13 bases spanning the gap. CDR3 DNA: TGCGCCAGCAGCCAAGGGGGGGGCCTGTCCGAGCAGTACTTC. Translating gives CASSQGGGLSEQYF.

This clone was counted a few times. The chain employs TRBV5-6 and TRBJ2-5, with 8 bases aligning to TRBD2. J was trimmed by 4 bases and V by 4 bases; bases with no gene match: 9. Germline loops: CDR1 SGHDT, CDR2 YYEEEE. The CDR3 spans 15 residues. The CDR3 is CASSDPGGPSETQYF. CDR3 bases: TGTGCCAGCAGCGATCCGGGAGGGCCCTCAGAGACCCAGTACTTC. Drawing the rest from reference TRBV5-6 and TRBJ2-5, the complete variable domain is DAGVTQSPTHLIKTRGQQVTLRCSPKSGHDTVSWYQQALGQGPQFIFQYYEEEERQRGNFPDRFSGHQFPNYSSELNVNALLLGDSALYLCASSDPGGPSETQYFGPGTRLLVL.

The CDR3 here is CASSLGGSYQETQYF. Here the CDR3 DNA reads TGCGCCAGCAGCTTGGGCGGCTCGTACCAAGAGACCCAGTACTTC. V gene TRBV5-1 combines with J gene TRBJ2-5; unclear D gene. The CDR3 is 15 residues long. Germline CDR1 reads SGHRS; CDR2 reads YFSETQ. Trimming cost V 0 bases and J 0 bases, with 9 bases left between them.

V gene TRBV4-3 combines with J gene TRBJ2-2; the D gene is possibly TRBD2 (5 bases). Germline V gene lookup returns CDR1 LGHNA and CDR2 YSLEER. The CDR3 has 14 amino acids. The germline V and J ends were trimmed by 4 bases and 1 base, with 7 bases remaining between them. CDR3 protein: CASSRTQNTGELFF. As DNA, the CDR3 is TGCGCCAGCAGCCGGACTCAGAACACCGGGGAGCTGTTTTTT.

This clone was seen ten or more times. CDR3 in DNA: TGCGCCAGCCTTCGGGGGGGACCAACAGATACGCAGTATTTT. It yields the protein CASLRGGPTDTQYF. This chain joins TRBV5-1 and TRBJ2-3; 8 bases fit TRBD2. Germline V gene data show CDR1 as SGHRS and CDR2 as YFSETQ. Losses at the gene ends were 7 bases for V and 3 bases for J; bases not matched to a gene: 7. This CDR3 spans 14 amino acids.

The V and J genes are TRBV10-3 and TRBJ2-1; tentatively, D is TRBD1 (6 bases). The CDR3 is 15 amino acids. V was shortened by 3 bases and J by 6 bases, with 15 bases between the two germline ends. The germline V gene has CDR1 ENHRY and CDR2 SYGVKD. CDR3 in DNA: TGTGCCATCAGTGATCCAGGGCTCAGGGGCAATGAGCAGTTCTTC. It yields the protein CAISDPGLRGNEQFF.

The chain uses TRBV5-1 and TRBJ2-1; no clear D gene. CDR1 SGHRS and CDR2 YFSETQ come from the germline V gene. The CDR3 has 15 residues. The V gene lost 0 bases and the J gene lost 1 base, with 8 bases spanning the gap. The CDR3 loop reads CASSLGGGSYNEQFF. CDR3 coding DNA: TGCGCCAGCAGCTTGGGTGGCGGATCCTACAATGAGCAGTTCTTC. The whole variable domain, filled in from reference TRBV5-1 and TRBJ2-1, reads KAGVTQTPRYLIKTRGQQVTLSCSPISGHRSVSWYQQTPGQGLQFLFEYFSETQRNKGNFPGRFSGRQFSNSRSEMNVSTLELGDSALYLCASSLGGGSYNEQFFGPGTRLTVL.

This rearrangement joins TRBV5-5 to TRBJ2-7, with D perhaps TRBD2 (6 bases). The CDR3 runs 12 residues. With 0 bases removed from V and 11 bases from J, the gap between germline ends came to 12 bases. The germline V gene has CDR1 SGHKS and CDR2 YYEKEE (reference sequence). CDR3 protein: CASSLAEGLKYF. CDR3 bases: TGTGCCAGCAGCTTGGCGGAGGGGCTAAAGTACTTC.